These 20 T cell receptor beta chains were sequenced from one sample in a study of T cells in Graves' hyperthyroidism and ophthalmopathy. Regions amplified from RNA transcripts were the TCR beta CDR3 regions. The HTBI primer set drove a first-round RT-PCR of the TCR CDR3. TCRdb reanalysed the multiplex PCR reads using MiXCR and keeps one entry per CDR3 protein. This sample yields about 400,000 distinct CDR3 sequences, of which about 15% are seen a single time; approximately 13% belongs to the top ten. Sequencing was performed on blood. The receptors were gathered from a man between 18 and 29 years old with Graves' ophthalmopathy.

Points on this clonotype: It may be a read error: a sequence one base away is much more abundant. This chain uses TRBV18 with TRBJ2-5; possible D gene TRBD1, 6 bases. The CDR3 length is 16 residues. The germline CDR1 and CDR2 sequences are KGHSH and LQKENI. In nucleotides, the CDR3 is TGTGCCAGCTCACTGTGGACAGTCAAGGCACAAGAGGCCCAGTACTTC. Amino acids: CASSLWTVKAQEAQYF. Full variable domain (remainder filled in from reference TRBV18 and TRBJ2-5): NAGVMQNPRHLVRRRGQEARLRCSPMKGHSHVYWYRQLPEEGLKFMVYLQKENIIDESGMPKERFSAEFPKEGPSILRIQQVVRGDSAAYFCASSLWTVKAQEAQYFGPGTRLLVL.

This clonotype was counted at least ten times. The J gene is TRBJ1-2, the V gene TRBV11-3, with a possible D match to TRBD1 (6 bases). The CDR3 contains 17 residues. Germline CDR1 SGHNT, CDR2 YENEEA. Trimming removed 5 bases at V and 4 bases at J, with 23 bases between. CDR3 in DNA: TGTGCCAGCAGCCCAATGGGGGACATCAGCCTTATCTATGGCTACACCTTC. Translating gives CASSPMGDISLIYGYTF.

At least ten counts were recorded for this clonotype. The rearrangement uses TRBV20-1 and TRBJ2-7; TRBD2 might be the D (5 bases). The CDR3 runs 16 residues. V gave up 2 bases and J gave up 3 bases, with 20 bases separating them. CDR1 is DFQATT, CDR2 SNEGSKA, per germline (reference sequence). DNA for the CDR3: TGCAGTGCTAGACCGACTAACCCGATAATAAACTACGAGCAGTACTTC. Its translation is CSARPTNPIINYEQYF.

The chain uses TRBV10-3 and TRBJ2-5, with 8 bases aligning to TRBD2. This CDR3 spans 14 amino acids. The V gene end was trimmed by 6 bases and the J gene end by 4 bases; junction bases not matched to a gene: 7. Germline lookup yields CDR1 ENHRY and CDR2 SYGVKD. The CDR3 coding sequence is TGTGCCATCAGGAAGACTAGCGAGTTAGAGACCCAGTACTTC. It is translated as CAIRKTSELETQYF.

There are many counts of this clonotype. The chain combines TRBV7-9 with TRBJ2-7, with 10 bases fitting TRBD1. Germline V gene data show CDR1 as SEHNR and CDR2 as FQNEAQ (reference sequence). This CDR3 region has 15 residues. Trimming at V came to 2 bases and at J to 5 bases, leaving 6 bases not matched to a gene. The CDR3 reads CASSLLRDRGDEQYF. In DNA form, the CDR3 reads TGTGCCAGCAGCTTACTTCGGGACAGGGGTGACGAGCAGTACTTC. The whole variable domain, filled in from reference TRBV7-9 and TRBJ2-7, reads DTGVSQNPRHKITKRGQNVTFRCDPISEHNRLYWYRQTLGQGPEFLTYFQNEAQLEKSRLLSDRFSAERPKGSFSTLEIQRTEQGDSAMYLCASSLLRDRGDEQYFGPGTRLTVT.

This clonotype occurred many times. The V gene is TRBV20-1, the J gene TRBJ2-5; TRBD2 matches 8 bases. V shed 3 bases and J 4 bases; nucleotides not matched to a gene: 10. Germline V gives CDR1 DFQATT, CDR2 SNEGSKA (reference sequence). The CDR3 sequence is 15 residues long. CDR3 DNA sequence: TGCAGTGCTAGCGCTAGCGGGTTCCTCCGAGAGACCCAGTACTTC. Its translation is CSASASGFLRETQYF.

At least ten counts were recorded for this clonotype. This chain links TRBV18 with TRBJ2-2; D possibly corresponds to TRBD1 (5 bases). This CDR3 is 15 amino acids long. Between the trimmed V and J ends, which lost 0 bases and 4 bases, there was a span of 9 bases. Per germline, CDR1 KGHSH and CDR2 LQKENI. Here the CDR3 reads CASSPPGLSTGELFF. The CDR3 region has the DNA TGTGCCAGCTCACCACCGGGGCTCAGCACCGGGGAGCTGTTTTTT. Using reference TRBV18 and TRBJ2-2 for the parts outside the CDR3, the full variable domain is NAGVMQNPRHLVRRRGQEARLRCSPMKGHSHVYWYRQLPEEGLKFMVYLQKENIIDESGMPKERFSAEFPKEGPSILRIQQVVRGDSAAYFCASSPPGLSTGELFFGEGSRLTVL.

Points on this clonotype: This clone may be a read error of a much larger clone one base away. This chain connects TRBV10-3 to TRBJ2-7; D possibly corresponds to TRBD1 (6 bases). V was clipped by 5 bases and J by 6 bases, with 20 bases between them. The CDR3 sequence is 15 residues long. CDR1 and CDR2 (germline): ENHRY, SYGVKD. The CDR3 DNA reads TGTGCCATCAGTACCTCACCGGGGACATCAGGCGAGCAGTACTTC. Translated: CAISTSPGTSGEQYF.

This clonotype was observed at least ten times. The chain has TRBV5-1 and TRBJ2-7; the match to TRBD1 covers 11 bases. Looked up from germline, CDR1 is SGHRS and CDR2 is YFSETQ. The CDR3 consists of 15 residues. Trimming cost V 6 bases and J 2 bases; bases outside gene matches: 7. CDR3 DNA: TGCGCCAGCACCGTCGGGACAGGGGGAGCCTACGAGCAGTACTTC. It encodes CASTVGTGGAYEQYF.

In its sample, this clonotype was seen many times. The genes are TRBV11-2 and TRBJ1-2; no clear D gene. Germline lookup yields CDR1 SGHAT and CDR2 FQNNGV. V was shortened by 5 bases and J by 3 bases, with 13 bases between the two germline ends. The CDR3 covers 14 residues. The DNA for the CDR3 is TGTGCCAGCAGCACACTATTGATCCACTATGGCTACACCTTC. Translated, it gives CASSTLLIHYGYTF.

This clonotype was seen only a few times. The V and J genes are TRBV29-1 and TRBJ1-1; D is ambiguous. V dropped 8 bases and J dropped 4 bases, with 8 bases sitting between them. The CDR3 has 10 residues. Germline V CDR1 and CDR2: SQVTM, ANQGSEA. For the CDR3, the DNA is TGCAGCCTTGGGCCCACTGAAGCTTTCTTT. It encodes CSLGPTEAFF.

Details on this clonotype: Here the CDR3 omits its conserved ending phenylalanine or tryptophan, so a read error is the likely source. The chain uses TRBV7-3 and TRBJ2-7; D possibly corresponds to TRBD2 (5 bases). CDR3 length: 13 amino acids. The V and J ends lost 3 bases and 3 bases respectively, with 9 bases between them. Germline V lookup: CDR1 SGHTA, CDR2 FQGTGA. The CDR3 reads CASSFGILYEQYL. DNA for the CDR3: TGTGCCAGCAGCTTCGGGATACTCTACGAGCAGTACCTC.

V usage is TRBV6-5 and J usage is TRBJ1-3; unclear D gene. CDR3 length: 15 residues. The germline V gene has CDR1 MNHEY and CDR2 SVGAGI. The V end lost 0 bases, the J end lost 0 bases, and 6 bases lay between the germline ends. The CDR3 loop is CASSYSGPSGNTIYF. As DNA, the CDR3 is TGTGCCAGCAGTTACTCCGGCCCCTCTGGAAACACCATATATTTT.

This clonotype was detected many times. The rearrangement links TRBV6-4 to TRBJ2-6, with TRBD1 identical over 9 bases. Trimming at V came to 4 bases and at J to 0 bases, leaving 4 bases not matched to a gene. The CDR3 runs to 17 residues. The germline V gene has CDR1 MRHNA and CDR2 SNTAGT. For the CDR3, the DNA is TGTGCCAGCAGTGGGGAGACAGGGGGCTCTGGGGCCAACGTCCTGACTTTC. Its protein product is CASSGETGGSGANVLTF.

This clonotype occurred many times. The J gene is TRBJ1-5, the V gene TRBV24-1; no firm D call. The CDR3 is made up of 14 amino acids. Trimming cost V 2 bases and J 0 bases, with 4 bases left between them. Germline V gives CDR1 KGHDR, CDR2 SFDVKD. CDR3 protein: CATSDSNSNQPQHF. The CDR3 region has the DNA TGTGCCACCAGTGATTCGAATAGCAATCAGCCCCAGCATTTT.

This chain links TRBV7-9 with TRBJ1-3; a possible D gene is TRBD1 (5 bases). This CDR3 is built from 14 residues. Trimming removed 3 bases from V and 0 bases from J, with 6 bases in between. Germline V gene data show CDR1 as SEHNR and CDR2 as FQNEAQ (reference sequence). CDR3 in DNA: TGTGCCAGCAGCTTGACAGACTCTGGAAACACCATATATTTT. Protein: CASSLTDSGNTIYF.

At least ten counts were recorded for this clonotype. The gene calls are TRBV20-1 and TRBJ2-1, with D unclear. There are 11 residues in the CDR3. V shed 5 bases and J shed 4 bases, with 6 bases lying between them. CDR1 DFQATT and CDR2 SNEGSKA come from the germline V gene (reference sequence). The chain's CDR3 is CSAWMYNEQFF. The CDR3, as DNA: TGCAGTGCTTGGATGTACAATGAGCAGTTCTTC.

The table lists this clonotype with many counts. V and J are TRBV6-5 and TRBJ1-2; 7 nucleotides align to TRBD1. With V trimmed by 0 bases and J by 7 bases, 5 bases remained unmatched. The CDR3 is 14 residues long. The germline CDR1 and CDR2 sequences are MNHEY and SVGAGI. For the CDR3, the DNA is TGTGCCAGCAGTTACTCAGGAGGGGGCATTGGCTACACCTTC. This translates into CASSYSGGGIGYTF.

This clonotype was seen at least ten times. The chain joins TRBV12-3 or TRBV12-4 to TRBJ2-1; 9 bases agree with TRBD1. The V segment lost 6 bases and the J segment 1 base; nucleotides outside the gene matches: 7. The CDR3 loop spans 16 amino acids. The chain's CDR3 is CASSPTGGNSYNEQFF. The CDR3 DNA follows: TGTGCCAGCAGCCCGACAGGGGGAAATTCCTACAATGAGCAGTTCTTC.

This clonotype was counted many times. This CDR3 reads CSVSQDAFEQFF. In DNA form, the CDR3 reads TGCAGTGTCAGCCAGGACGCATTTGAGCAGTTCTTC. The genes are TRBV20-1 and TRBJ2-1, with unresolved D. V was trimmed by 7 bases and J by 9 bases, leaving 16 bases between them. The germline gives CDR1 DFQATT, CDR2 SNEGSKA (reference sequence). The CDR3 extends over 12 amino acids.